The source of this TCR beta chain is a study of blood T cell repertoires in COVID-19. Deletions cut 4 bases from V and 1 base from J, with 11 bases between. Germline assignment: CDR1 MDHEN and CDR2 SYDVKM. The CDR3 is 15 amino acids. This table comes from immunoSEQ multiplex PCR, and its TCRdb copy is limited to in-frame clones, with some not included. Of around 250,000 clones detected, 86% appear once; the ten largest clones hold approximately 6.2%. This sequence joins TRBV28 and TRBJ2-1; the D gene is possibly TRBD1 (5 bases). Sequenced sample: peripheral blood. The TCR originated in a man in his sixties with acute or convalescent COVID-19. The CDR3 nucleotides are TGTGCCAGCAGTTCCAGGGTAGGATCCTACAATGAGCAGTTCTTC. This translates into CASSSRVGSYNEQFF.